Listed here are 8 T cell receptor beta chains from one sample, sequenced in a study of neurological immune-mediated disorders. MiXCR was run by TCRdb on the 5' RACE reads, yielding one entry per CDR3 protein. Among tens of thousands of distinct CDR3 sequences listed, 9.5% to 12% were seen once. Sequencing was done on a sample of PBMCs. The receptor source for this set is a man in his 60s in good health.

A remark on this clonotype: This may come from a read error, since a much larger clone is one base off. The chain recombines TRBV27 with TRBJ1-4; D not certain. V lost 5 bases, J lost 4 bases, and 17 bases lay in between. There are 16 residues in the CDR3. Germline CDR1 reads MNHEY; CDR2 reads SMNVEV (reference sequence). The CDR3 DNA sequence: TGTGCCAGCAGTGCCTCCAATGGGGTTGGTAATGAAAAACTGTTTTTT. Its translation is CASSASNGVGNEKLFF.

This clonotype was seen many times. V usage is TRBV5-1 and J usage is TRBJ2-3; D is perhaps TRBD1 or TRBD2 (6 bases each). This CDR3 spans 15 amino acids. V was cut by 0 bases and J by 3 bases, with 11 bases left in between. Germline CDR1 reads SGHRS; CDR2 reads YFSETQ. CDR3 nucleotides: TGCGCCAGCAGCTTGGAGGGGGGCCTGACAGATACGCAGTATTTT. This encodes CASSLEGGLTDTQYF.

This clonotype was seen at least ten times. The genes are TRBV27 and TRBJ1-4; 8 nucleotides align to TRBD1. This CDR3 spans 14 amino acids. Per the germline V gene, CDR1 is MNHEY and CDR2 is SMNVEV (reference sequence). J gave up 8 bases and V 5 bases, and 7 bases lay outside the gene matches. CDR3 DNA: TGTGCCAGCAGTCCCAGGGGGCTTGAGGAAAAACTGTTTTTT. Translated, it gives CASSPRGLEEKLFF.

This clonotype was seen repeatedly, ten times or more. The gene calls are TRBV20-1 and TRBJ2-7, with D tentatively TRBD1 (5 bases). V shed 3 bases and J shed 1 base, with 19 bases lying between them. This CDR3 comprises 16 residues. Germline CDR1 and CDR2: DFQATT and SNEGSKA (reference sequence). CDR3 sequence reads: CSASEATGGRSYEQYF. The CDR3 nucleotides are TGCAGTGCTAGCGAGGCCACAGGTGGCAGGTCCTACGAGCAGTACTTC.

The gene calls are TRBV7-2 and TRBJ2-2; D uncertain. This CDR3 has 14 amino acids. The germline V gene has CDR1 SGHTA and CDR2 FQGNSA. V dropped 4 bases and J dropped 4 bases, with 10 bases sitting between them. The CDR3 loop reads CASSYSQTTGELFF. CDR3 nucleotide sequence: TGTGCCAGCAGCTATAGTCAAACCACCGGGGAGCTGTTTTTT.

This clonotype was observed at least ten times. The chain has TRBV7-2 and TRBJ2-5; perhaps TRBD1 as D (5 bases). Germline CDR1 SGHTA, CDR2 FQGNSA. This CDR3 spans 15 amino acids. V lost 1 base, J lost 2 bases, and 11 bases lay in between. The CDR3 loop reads CASSLGGQRQETQYF. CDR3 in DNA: TGTGCCAGCAGCTTAGGAGGACAAAGACAAGAGACCCAGTACTTC.

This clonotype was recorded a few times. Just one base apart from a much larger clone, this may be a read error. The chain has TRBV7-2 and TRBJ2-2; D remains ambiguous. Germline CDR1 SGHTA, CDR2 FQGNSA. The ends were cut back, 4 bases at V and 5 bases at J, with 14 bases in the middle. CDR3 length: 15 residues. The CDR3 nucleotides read TGTGCCAGCAGCTCACCCGCAATGGGAACCGGGGAGCTGTTTTTT. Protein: CASSSPAMGTGELFF.

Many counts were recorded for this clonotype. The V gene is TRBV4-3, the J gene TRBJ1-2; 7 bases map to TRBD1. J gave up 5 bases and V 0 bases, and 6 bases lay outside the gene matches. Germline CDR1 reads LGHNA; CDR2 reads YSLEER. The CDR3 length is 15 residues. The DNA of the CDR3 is TGCGCCAGCAGCCAAGATTACACAGGGGAATATGGCTACACCTTC. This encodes CASSQDYTGEYGYTF.